The entry below gives a single T cell receptor (beta chain) sequence along with its context. The sample originates from a study of T cells in Graves' hyperthyroidism and ophthalmopathy. The study excluded patients with uncontrolled infection, other autoimmune disease, pregnancy or lactation. Source material for PBMCs was about 10 ml fresh peripheral blood. RNA transcripts were the template for amplifying TCR beta CDR3 regions. First-round RT-PCR with HTBI primers amplified the TCR CDR3 region. TCRdb recomputed calls from the multiplex PCR reads with MiXCR, one row per CDR3 protein. The data contain more than 500,000 distinct CDR3 sequences, more than 15% of them singletons. This CDR3 is 17 amino acids long. V was clipped by 4 bases and J by 0 bases, with 16 bases between them. Germline V gene data show CDR1 as MNHEY and CDR2 as SVGEGT.

Sequencing used blood. This chain connects TRBV6-2 or TRBV6-3 to TRBJ1-5; D may be TRBD1 (5 bases). The clonotype comes from a woman in her twenties or thirties with Graves' ophthalmopathy. CDR3 residues: CASSLAGDLPSNQPQHF. The CDR3 DNA follows: TGTGCCAGCAGTTTGGCGGGGGACCTACCTAGCAATCAGCCCCAGCATTTT.